These 21 T cell receptor beta chains originate from one sample sequenced in a study of T cells after posttransplantation cyclophosphamide. Some clones are missing from TCRdb's copy, which holds only in-frame ones; the method was immunoSEQ multiplex PCR. The sample presents approximately 41,000 clones, none singletons. The sequencing input was PBMCs. The origin of the receptors is a man aged 50 or older in good health, CMV-negative, and a related stem cell transplant donor.

The chain recombines TRBV7-3 with TRBJ2-5; D is perhaps TRBD2 (6 bases). Germline CDR1 reads SGHTA; CDR2 reads FQGTGA. The CDR3 spans 15 residues. The V gene lost 1 base and the J gene lost 4 bases, with 13 bases spanning the gap. As DNA, the CDR3 is TGTGCCAGCAGCTTAAGGGGGACTCCCCTAGAGACCCAGTACTTC. Translation gives CASSLRGTPLETQYF.

There are many counts of this clone. This rearrangement joins TRBV7-9 to TRBJ2-7; tentatively, D is TRBD2 (6 bases). Germline loops: CDR1 SEHNR, CDR2 FQNEAQ (reference sequence). The CDR3 extends over 14 amino acids. V shed 0 bases and J shed 1 base, with 7 bases lying between them. CDR3 nucleotide sequence: TGTGCCAGCAGCTTAGCGGAGGGTTCCTACGAGCAGTACTTC. This gives the protein CASSLAEGSYEQYF.

This clone appeared many times. The gene calls are TRBV6-4 and TRBJ2-2; weak D call: TRBD2 (6 bases). Germline-derived CDR1 and CDR2 are MRHNA and SNTAGT. Trimming shortened V by 2 bases and J by 8 bases, and 21 bases separated the two germline ends. The CDR3 extends over 17 amino acids. In DNA, the CDR3 is TGTGCCAGCAGTGACGAGGAGGGAATAGACCCTCTAGGGGAGCTGTTTTTT. It translates to CASSDEEGIDPLGELFF.

This clone was detected many times. The CDR3 DNA follows: TGTGCCAGCACTTGGACAGGGATCCGTGGGGAGCAGTACTTC. Translation: CASTWTGIRGEQYF. J is TRBJ2-7 and V is TRBV18; 8 bases map to TRBD1. The CDR3 extends over 14 amino acids. With 8 bases clipped from V and 7 bases from J, the junction kept 13 bases outside the gene matches. CDR1 is KGHSH and CDR2 is LQKENI in the germline V gene.

This clone has a handful of counts. V is TRBV5-1 and J is TRBJ2-1, with 8 bases fitting TRBD2. The V gene's germline CDR1 is SGHRS and CDR2 YFSETQ. This CDR3 contains 15 residues. With 8 bases clipped from V and 5 bases from J, the junction kept 12 bases outside the gene matches. CDR3 loop: CASEDLRGADNEQFF. The CDR3 bases are TGCGCCAGTGAAGATCTGCGGGGGGCCGACAATGAGCAGTTCTTC. The full variable domain, rest sourced from reference TRBV5-1 and TRBJ2-1, is KAGVTQTPRYLIKTRGQQVTLSCSPISGHRSVSWYQQTPGQGLQFLFEYFSETQRNKGNFPGRFSGRQFSNSRSEMNVSTLELGDSALYLCASEDLRGADNEQFFGPGTRLTVL.

In its sample, this clone was seen many times. The chain uses TRBV6-1 and TRBJ1-2; 10 bases are a match to TRBD1. The CDR3 totals 15 residues. Germline-derived CDR1 and CDR2 are MNHNS and SASEGT. The V gene end was trimmed by 9 bases and the J gene end by 4 bases; junction bases not matched to a gene: 11. The CDR3: CASLWTGGNSYGYTF. The CDR3, as DNA: TGTGCCAGTCTGTGGACAGGGGGGAATAGCTATGGCTACACCTTC.

This clone came up a few times. CDR3 protein: CSAVRGGRETQYF. The CDR3 bases are TGCAGCGCCGTACGGGGGGGGAGGGAGACCCAGTACTTC. V is TRBV29-1 and J is TRBJ2-5, with 8 bases lining up with TRBD2. J was trimmed by 5 bases and V by 7 bases; bases with no gene match: 9. The V gene's germline CDR1 is SQVTM and CDR2 ANQGSEA. The CDR3 extends over 13 amino acids.

This clone was detected many times. This chain joins TRBV5-1 and TRBJ2-5, with D uncertain. Trimming took 0 bases from V and 3 from J, leaving 18 bases between them. Looked up from germline, CDR1 is SGHRS and CDR2 is YFSETQ. CDR3 length equals 17 residues. Here the CDR3 DNA reads TGCGCCAGCAGCTTGGGCGGCGTCTACGCGCGTGAAGAGACCCAGTACTTC. This gives the protein CASSLGGVYAREETQYF.

This clone was found many times. The genes are TRBV6-1 and TRBJ2-7; TRBD2 is a possible D gene (5 bases). The CDR3 runs to 10 residues. V lost 8 bases to trimming and J lost 6 bases, with 8 bases between them. Germline V gene data show CDR1 as MNHNS and CDR2 as SASEGT. For the CDR3, the DNA is TGTGCCAGCTCGGCGGGCGAGCAGTACTTC. Translation gives CASSAGEQYF.

This clone was seen more than once but under ten times. The V and J genes are TRBV5-4 and TRBJ2-5; D is perhaps TRBD2 (7 bases). The CDR3 runs to 16 residues. From germline, CDR1 is SGHNT and CDR2 YYREEE (reference sequence). Trimming left V 4 bases short and J 4 bases short, with 20 bases between. The CDR3 DNA follows: TGTGCCAGCAGCCCAAGGGGGGGGTTCGCAAGAGAGACCCAGTACTTC. This translates into CASSPRGGFARETQYF.

This clone was counted ten times or more. The chain recombines TRBV28 with TRBJ1-3; D uncertain. The germline V and J ends were trimmed by 6 bases and 3 bases, with 6 bases remaining between them. Germline assignment: CDR1 MDHEN and CDR2 SYDVKM. This CDR3 contains 12 residues. The CDR3 sequence: CASSSGGNTIYF. Here the CDR3 DNA reads TGTGCCAGCAGCTCAGGTGGAAACACCATATATTTT.

This clone showed up many times. This sequence joins TRBV4-3 and TRBJ2-2, with 8 bases aligning to TRBD1. Germline V gene sequence: CDR1 LGHNA, CDR2 YSLEER. The junction had 3 bases not matched to a gene; V was cut back by 3 bases and J by 3 bases. The CDR3 covers 15 residues. This chain's CDR3 is CASSHGTGYTGELFF. The CDR3 coding sequence is TGCGCCAGCAGCCACGGGACAGGCTACACCGGGGAGCTGTTTTTT.

Ten or more counts support this clone. CDR3 sequence (DNA): TGTGCCAGCAGCAACGATCAGGGGTCCAGCAACACCATATATTTT. Protein: CASSNDQGSSNTIYF. The chain is built from TRBV7-9 and TRBJ1-3, with D possibly matching TRBD1 (6 bases). Germline V gives CDR1 SEHNR, CDR2 FQNEAQ (reference sequence). CDR3 size: 15 residues. The V end lost 5 bases, the J end lost 7 bases, and 18 bases lay between the germline ends.

This clone was picked up many times. The J gene is TRBJ1-5, the V gene TRBV4-3, with a weak D call TRBD1 (6 bases). Germline V gives CDR1 LGHNA, CDR2 YSLEER. This CDR3 spans 16 amino acids. The V and J ends lost 0 bases and 4 bases respectively, with 13 bases between them. DNA of the CDR3: TGCGCCAGCAGCCAAGATCCCGGACAGCTAAATCAGCCCCAGCATTTT. Translation: CASSQDPGQLNQPQHF.

This clone was counted many times. The chain joins TRBV4-1 to TRBJ2-2, with 7 nucleotides matching TRBD2. Germline V lookup: CDR1 MGHRA, CDR2 YSYEKL. The CDR3 contains 18 residues. After removal of 6 bases from V and 1 base from J, the junction contained 14 bases not matched to a gene. The CDR3 DNA is TGCGCCAGCAGAAGGGGAATGCGGGGGTCCCGGAACACCGGGGAGCTGTTTTTT. Its protein is CASRRGMRGSRNTGELFF.

This clone has at least ten counts. CDR3 nucleotide sequence: TGCGCCAGCAGTGGCGGGCTACCCTACGAGCAGTACTTC. Translating it yields CASSGGLPYEQYF. The chain combines TRBV10-1 with TRBJ2-7, with D maybe TRBD2 (5 bases). Per the germline V gene, CDR1 is WNHNN and CDR2 is SYGVQD (reference sequence). The CDR3 sequence is 13 residues long. Trimming stripped 4 bases from V and 2 bases from J, with 9 bases between.

This clone has a count of ten or more. J is TRBJ1-1 and V is TRBV7-9; the D is unclear. Trimming removed 1 base at V and 1 base at J, with 10 bases between. Germline V lookup: CDR1 SEHNR, CDR2 FQNEAQ (reference sequence). CDR3 length equals 15 residues. The CDR3: CASSLVQARNTEAFF. The CDR3 coding sequence is TGTGCCAGCAGCTTAGTGCAGGCGAGGAACACTGAAGCTTTCTTT.

The table lists this clone with a few counts. The chain recombines TRBV4-2 with TRBJ2-5, with D perhaps TRBD1 (6 bases). The J call may not be correct, given that the DNA end is closer to TRBJ2-7. Germline V lookup: CDR1 LGHNA, CDR2 YNFKEQ. This CDR3 spans 15 amino acids. The CDR3 DNA sequence: TGTGCCAGCAGCCGACAGGACCAGGTAACCCACGAGCAGTACTTC. This gives the protein CASSRQDQVTHEQYF.

This sequence joins TRBV9 and TRBJ2-7, with D possibly TRBD1 on 6 matching bases. The ends were cut back, 3 bases at V and 4 bases at J, with 11 bases in the middle. The CDR3 extends over 13 amino acids. Germline CDR1 SGDLS, CDR2 YYNGEE. CDR3 region: CASSAPGVYEQYF. The CDR3 nucleotides read TGTGCCAGCAGCGCGCCAGGGGTATACGAGCAGTACTTC. The variable domain in full, with the rest retrieved from reference TRBV9 and TRBJ2-7, is DSGVTQTPKHLITATGQRVTLRCSPRSGDLSVYWYQQSLDQGLQFLIQYYNGEERAKGNILERFSAQQFPDLHSELNLSSLELGDSALYFCASSAPGVYEQYFGPGTRLTVT.

This clone was found many times. The genes are TRBV4-1 and TRBJ2-7; D is undetermined. Germline V gene data show CDR1 as MGHRA and CDR2 as YSYEKL. The V end lost 0 bases, the J end lost 5 bases, and 8 bases lay between the germline ends. The CDR3 has 13 amino acids. CDR3 sequence (DNA): TGCGCCAGCAGCCAAGATCCAGGTCACGAGCAGTACTTC. Amino acids: CASSQDPGHEQYF.

This clone was seen at least ten times. The chain recombines TRBV19 with TRBJ2-2; TRBD1 matches 8 bases. CDR1 LNHDA and CDR2 SQIVND come from the germline V gene (reference sequence). Germline trimming cut 3 bases from V and 4 bases from J; bases unmatched to any gene: 4. The CDR3 sequence is 15 residues long. CDR3 in DNA: TGTGCCAGTAGTATTTTTGACAGGGGCACCGGGGAGCTGTTTTTT. The encoded protein is CASSIFDRGTGELFF.